This T cell receptor beta chain was sequenced for a study of beta chain features in type 1 diabetes. What was sequenced were expressed TCRB transcripts, since all of the isolated RNA had been reverse transcribed. Here immunoSEQ multiplex PCR was the method, and the copy in TCRdb shows in-frame clones only, minus some. The sample records about 650,000 clones, 9.5% to 15% being singletons. This clone was seen more than once but under ten times. Its target is unknown. Trimming pared 5 bases from V and 4 bases from J, leaving 8 bases between. The CDR3 is 12 amino acids. Germline CDR1 is MDHEN and CDR2 is SYDVKM. Regarding the study as a whole: Naive, central memory and regulatory TCRB repertoires appeared more similar among patients than healthy donors. For Type 1 diabetes patients, all four CD4+ subsets carried TCRB CDR3s that were moderately but significantly shorter.

Sequencing was done on a sample of naive CD4+ T cells from blood. The TCR originated in a man in his thirties or forties with type 1 diabetes. The chain is built from TRBV28 and TRBJ2-5; D gene unclear. The CDR3 nucleotides read TGTGCCAGCAGTCTCACAACAGAGACCCAGTACTTC. This sequence encodes CASSLTTETQYF.